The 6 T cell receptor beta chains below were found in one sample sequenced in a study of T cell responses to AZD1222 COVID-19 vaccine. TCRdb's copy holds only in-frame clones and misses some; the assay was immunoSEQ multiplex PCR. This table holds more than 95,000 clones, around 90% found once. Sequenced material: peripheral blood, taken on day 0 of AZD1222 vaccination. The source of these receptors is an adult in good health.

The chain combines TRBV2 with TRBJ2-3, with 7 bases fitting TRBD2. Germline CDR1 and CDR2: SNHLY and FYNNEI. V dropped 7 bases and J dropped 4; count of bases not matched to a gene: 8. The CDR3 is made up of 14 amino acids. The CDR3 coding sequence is TGTGCCAGCATCGATGGGGCGGGAGCAGATACGCAGTATTTT. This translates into CASIDGAGADTQYF. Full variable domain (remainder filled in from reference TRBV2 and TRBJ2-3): EPEVTQTPSHQVTQMGQEVILRCVPISNHLYFYWYRQILGQKVEFLVSFYNNEISEKSEIFDDQFSVERPDGSNFTLKIRSTKLEDSAMYFCASIDGAGADTQYFGPGTRLTVL.

The CDR3 DNA is TGTGCCAGCAGCTTGCAAGGGGCAGGCAATCAGCCCCAGCATTTT. Amino acids: CASSLQGAGNQPQHF. The chain has TRBV5-6 and TRBJ1-5; D might be TRBD1 (5 bases). The CDR3 totals 15 residues. Germline V gene sequence: CDR1 SGHDT, CDR2 YYEEEE. Trimming took off 1 base at V and 2 bases at J, with 10 bases between the two ends.

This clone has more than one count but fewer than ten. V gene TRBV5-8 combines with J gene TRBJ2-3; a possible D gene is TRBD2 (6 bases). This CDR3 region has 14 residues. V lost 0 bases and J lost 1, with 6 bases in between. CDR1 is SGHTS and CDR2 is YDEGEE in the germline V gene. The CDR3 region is CASSLAGGTDTQYF. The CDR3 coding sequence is TGTGCCAGCAGCTTGGCGGGGGGCACAGATACGCAGTATTTT. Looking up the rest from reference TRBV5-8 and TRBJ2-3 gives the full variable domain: EAGVTQSPTHLIKTRGQQATLRCSPISGHTSVYWYQQALGLGLQFLLWYDEGEERNRGNFPPRFSGRQFPNYSSELNVNALELEDSALYLCASSLAGGTDTQYFGPGTRLTVL.

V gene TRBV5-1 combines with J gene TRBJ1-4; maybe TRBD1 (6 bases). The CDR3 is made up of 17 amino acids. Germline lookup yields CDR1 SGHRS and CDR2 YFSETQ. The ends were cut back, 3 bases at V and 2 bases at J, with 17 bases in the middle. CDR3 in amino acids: CASSSGRTARTNEKLFF. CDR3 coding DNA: TGCGCCAGCAGCTCGGGCAGGACAGCGCGCACTAATGAAAAACTGTTTTTT.

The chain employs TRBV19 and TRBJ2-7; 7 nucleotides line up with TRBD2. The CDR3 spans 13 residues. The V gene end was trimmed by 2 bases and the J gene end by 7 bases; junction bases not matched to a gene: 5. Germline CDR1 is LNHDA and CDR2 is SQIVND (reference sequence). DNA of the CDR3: TGTGCCAGTAGTATATCCCTTAGCGGGGAGCAGTACTTC. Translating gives CASSISLSGEQYF.

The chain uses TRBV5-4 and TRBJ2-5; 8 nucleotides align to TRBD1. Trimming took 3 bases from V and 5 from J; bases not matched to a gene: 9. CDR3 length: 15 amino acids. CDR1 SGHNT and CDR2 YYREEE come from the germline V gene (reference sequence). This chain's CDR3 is CASSSTGARMETQYF. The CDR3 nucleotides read TGTGCCAGCAGCTCGACAGGGGCTCGAATGGAGACCCAGTACTTC.